Listed below are T cell receptor beta chains from one sample, sequenced in a study of blood T cells in healthy people across ages. TCRdb re-analysed the 5' RACE reads in MiXCR, keeping a single row per CDR3 protein. Of nearly 1 million distinct CDR3 sequences in the sample, approximately 50% were seen once. Sequencing was done on a sample of blood. The receptors come from a woman aged 60-70 years in good health. Both conserved end residues are part of each CDR3. Each record gives: J gene, clone size, D gene, V gene, CDR3 DNA, CDR3 protein. The D gene is left open where the match is weak. For some rows the clone size is stated as once, few or many, or as a class when expanded; others skip it.

TRBJ2-1	-	TRBD2	TRBV27	TGTGCCAGCAGTTACGGCGGGAGTAAAAGCAATGAGCAGTTCTTC	CASSYGGSKSNEQFF
TRBJ2-1	-	-	TRBV27	TGTGCCAGCAGGTTTCCTATCGGGGAGCAGTTCTTC	CASRFPIGEQFF
TRBJ2-1	-	-	TRBV30	TGTGCCTGGAGCGCCCAGCGGGTTCAGTTCTTC	CAWSAQRVQFF
TRBJ2-7	few	-	TRBV6-6	TGTGCCAGCAGTTCCCTTACATGGATCCAGTACTTC	CASSSLTWIQYF
TRBJ2-3	-	-	TRBV6-2/TRBV6-3	TGTGCCAGCAATGAAGGGGCCAACTACCCTGGTACGCAGTATTTT	CASNEGANYPGTQYF
TRBJ1-4	-	TRBD1	TRBV12-3/TRBV12-4	TGTGCCAGCAGTCTTACCGGGACAGGCTATGAAAAACTGTTTTTT	CASSLTGTGYEKLFF
TRBJ2-6	few	TRBD1	TRBV6-1	TGTGCCAGCCACAGTTATGTAGATGGGACAGGGTTTGTCTGGGGGGCCAACGTCCTGACTTTC	CASHSYVDGTGFVWGANVLTF
TRBJ2-7	few	TRBD2	TRBV7-9	TGTGCCAGCAGACGGACTAGCGGGAACTCCTACGAGCAGTACTTC	CASRRTSGNSYEQYF
TRBJ2-1	-	TRBD2	TRBV3-1	TGTGCCAGCAGCCTAAGCGGGAGCCCCTGGGATGGGCAGTTCTTC	CASSLSGSPWDGQFF
TRBJ1-2	-	-	TRBV24-1	TGTGCCACCAGTGAAGCCGGGAGGAATGGCTACACCTTC	CATSEAGRNGYTF
TRBJ2-1	-	-	TRBV7-9	TGTGCCAGCAGCTTAGGGTTCAGGGGTCGCTTTATAGATGAGCAGTTCTTC	CASSLGFRGRFIDEQFF
TRBJ2-7	few	-	TRBV29-1	TGCAGCGTTCTAGACAGAACCTTTCAGTACTTC	CSVLDRTFQYF
TRBJ2-7	few	-	TRBV7-9	TGTGCCAGCAGCTCAATAGACAAGACCTACGAGCAGTACTTC	CASSSIDKTYEQYF
TRBJ1-2	few	-	TRBV20-1	TGCAGTGCTAGAGTTTCACAGGGCTATGGCTACACCTTC	CSARVSQGYGYTF
TRBJ2-5	-	-	TRBV20-1	TGCAGTGCTAGAGAGACCGGGGGTTGGGAGACCCAGTACTTC	CSARETGGWETQYF
TRBJ1-2	-	-	TRBV5-1	TGCGCCAGCAGACTGGACACTAACTATGGCTACACCTTC	CASRLDTNYGYTF
TRBJ2-3	-	-	TRBV6-6	TGTGCCAGCAGCCCCTCCGGGCGGAGAGGAGATACGCAGTATTTT	CASSPSGRRGDTQYF
TRBJ2-7	-	-	TRBV7-8	TGTGCCAGCAGCCCCGACAGGAATGGCGAGCAGTACTTC	CASSPDRNGEQYF
TRBJ2-7	-	-	TRBV4-2	TGTGCCAGCAGCCGGACCAGGAGCTCCTACGAGCAGTACTTC	CASSRTRSSYEQYF
TRBJ1-5	-	-	TRBV30	TGTGCCTGGAGTATGGGTAGCGATCAGCCCCAGCATTTT	CAWSMGSDQPQHF
TRBJ1-2	few	-	TRBV20-1	TGCAGTGCCGTTGACGTAGGGTTCTATGGCTACACCTTC	CSAVDVGFYGYTF
TRBJ2-6	-	-	TRBV12-3/TRBV12-4	TGTGCCAGCAGTAACCGGGCTAGGGCTGGGGCCAACGTCCTGACTTTC	CASSNRARAGANVLTF
TRBJ2-1	-	-	TRBV6-2/TRBV6-3	TGTGCCAGCAGTTACGAATCAGGTAGCGGTTCTTACAATGAGCAGTTCTTC	CASSYESGSGSYNEQFF
TRBJ2-3	-	TRBD2	TRBV15	TGTGCCACCAGCACGGGGACTAGCGGGAGCACAGATACGCAGTATTTT	CATSTGTSGSTDTQYF
TRBJ1-6	few	-	TRBV4-3	TGCGCCAGCAGCCAAGACTCATTGGGTTCACCCCTCCACTTT	CASSQDSLGSPLHF
TRBJ1-6	few	TRBD1	TRBV27	TGTGCCAGCAGTTTGGCTCAGGACAGGGACAATTCACCCCTCCACTTT	CASSLAQDRDNSPLHF
TRBJ2-7	-	TRBD2	TRBV7-9	TGTGCCAGCAGCTTAAGAGCGGGAGACTACGAGCAGTACTTC	CASSLRAGDYEQYF
TRBJ1-1	-	TRBD1	TRBV20-1	TGCAGTGCTGCGGGACAGGGGATGAACACTGAAGCTTTCTTT	CSAAGQGMNTEAFF
TRBJ1-5	few	TRBD1	TRBV27	TGTGCCAGCAGCCCGGGACAGAATAATCAGCCCCAGCATTTT	CASSPGQNNQPQHF
TRBJ1-2	-	-	TRBV30	TGTGCCTGGAGTTGGGGAAGCTATGGCTACACCTTC	CAWSWGSYGYTF
TRBJ2-7	few	-	TRBV4-2	TGTGCCAGCAGCCCAGCCGGGACCGACTCCTACGAGCAGTACTTC	CASSPAGTDSYEQYF
TRBJ2-7	-	-	TRBV27	TGTGCCAGCAGTTGGGGAGAGACGAGCTACGAGCAGTACTTC	CASSWGETSYEQYF
TRBJ2-5	-	-	TRBV5-1	TGCGCCAGCAGCGACCCCAGGCATGCCCAAGAGACCCAGTACTTC	CASSDPRHAQETQYF
TRBJ2-1	few	-	TRBV20-1	TGCAGTGCTAGAGCCGGGAGAATATACAATGAGCAGTTCTTC	CSARAGRIYNEQFF
TRBJ1-2	few	TRBD1	TRBV20-1	TGCAGTGCTCAACAGGGGGCCAACTATGGCTACACCTTC	CSAQQGANYGYTF
TRBJ1-1	-	-	TRBV6-5	TGTGCCAGCAGCTCGGGACCTAAGGACACTGAAGCTTTCTTT	CASSSGPKDTEAFF
TRBJ1-1	-	TRBD1	TRBV7-9	TGTGCCAGCAGCCCTGGGGACAGGGTTATCATTGAAGCTTTCTTT	CASSPGDRVIIEAFF
TRBJ1-5	few	TRBD1	TRBV12-3/TRBV12-4	TGTGCCAGTGAGCAGGGGGGTGGCAATCAGCCCCAGCATTTT	CASEQGGGNQPQHF
TRBJ1-4	few	-	TRBV12-3/TRBV12-4	TGTGCCAGCAGTCCCCTACGCGGCGGAGGGAATGAAAAACTGTTTTTT	CASSPLRGGGNEKLFF
TRBJ2-7	once	TRBD2	TRBV27	TGTGCCAGCAGTTTAACGACTAGCGGGAGTAACGAGCAGTACTTC	CASSLTTSGSNEQYF
TRBJ2-5	-	TRBD2	TRBV4-2	TGTGCCAGCAGCCAAGGGACTATAGCGGGAGTGGAGACCCAGTACTTC	CASSQGTIAGVETQYF
TRBJ2-3	few	-	TRBV24-1	TGTGCCACCGGGATCCTACCGGATACGCAGTATTTT	CATGILPDTQYF
TRBJ2-5	-	TRBD1	TRBV11-2	TGTGCCAGCAGACGGACAGGGGTGTTGGAGACCCAGTACTTC	CASRRTGVLETQYF
TRBJ2-7	-	-	TRBV11-2	TGTGCCAGCAGCCAAGGGGGGAGACGCCTTGACGAGCAGTACTTC	CASSQGGRRLDEQYF
TRBJ2-7	-	-	TRBV7-6	TGTGCCAGCAGCCCACTCTCAAACTCCTACGAGCAGTACTTC	CASSPLSNSYEQYF
TRBJ2-5	-	TRBD2	TRBV5-1	TGCGCCAGCAGCTCCTGGAGCGGGAAAATCAAGACCCAGTACTTC	CASSSWSGKIKTQYF
TRBJ2-7	few	TRBD2	TRBV7-6	TGTGCCAGCAGCTTAACTGGCGGGAGTCGTTACGAGCAGTACTTC	CASSLTGGSRYEQYF